Following are 17 T cell receptor beta chains from one sample sequenced in a study. Each CDR3 protein is one row after TCRdb ran MiXCR on the RT-PCR reads. The data hold about 700,000 distinct CDR3 sequences, with more than 13% observed a single time. Sequencing was done on a sample of memory CD4+ T cells from blood. These receptors were obtained from a female donor in good health, serving as a healthy control.

Here the CDR3 DNA reads TGTGCCAGCAGCCCTAACAGGGTGAACACCGGGGAGCTGTTTTTT. This encodes CASSPNRVNTGELFF. The chain combines TRBV5-4 with TRBJ2-2; possible D gene TRBD1, 6 bases. Germline CDR1 SGHNT, CDR2 YYREEE (reference sequence). This CDR3 has 15 amino acids. V was shortened by 4 bases and J by 1 base, with 11 bases between the two germline ends.

The chain couples TRBV30 to TRBJ2-1, with 12 bases matching TRBD2. The length of the CDR3 is 16 residues. CDR1 and CDR2 from the germline V gene are GTSNPN and SVGIG (reference sequence). The trim removed 2 bases at V and 1 base at J, leaving 3 bases unmatched. The CDR3 loop is CAWSSTSGSSYNEQFF. In DNA, the CDR3 is TGTGCCTGGAGTTCGACTAGCGGGAGTTCCTACAATGAGCAGTTCTTC.

This clonotype was recorded at least ten times. The chain couples TRBV12-3 or TRBV12-4 to TRBJ1-2; D unclear. Between the trimmed V and J ends, which lost 1 base and 4 bases, there was a span of 7 bases. The CDR3 has 13 residues. The CDR3 bases are TGTGCCAGCAGTTTAGAGGGATTCTATGGCTACACCTTC. Amino acid sequence: CASSLEGFYGYTF.

This clonotype has a handful of counts. V gene TRBV4-3 combines with J gene TRBJ2-1; 10 bases match TRBD2. CDR3 length: 12 amino acids. The trim removed 3 bases at V and 15 bases at J, leaving 5 bases unmatched. In germline, CDR1 is LGHNA, CDR2 YSLEER. As DNA, the CDR3 is TGCGCCAGCAGCCACACTAGCGGGGTATGGTTCTTC. Encoded protein: CASSHTSGVWFF.

This clonotype was detected a few times. The V and J genes are TRBV20-1 and TRBJ2-1; TRBD2 agrees at 16 bases. This CDR3 contains 17 residues. Germline V gene sequence: CDR1 DFQATT, CDR2 SNEGSKA (reference sequence). V lost 6 bases, J lost 7 bases, and 12 bases stayed unmatched. The CDR3 DNA reads TGCAGTGCCCTGGGACTAGCGGGAGGGCCGATAGGGAATGAGCAGTTCTTC. This translates into CSALGLAGGPIGNEQFF.

This clonotype was seen many times. This chain joins TRBV4-3 and TRBJ2-1; D is possibly TRBD2 (5 bases). The germline V and J ends were trimmed by 0 bases and 5 bases, with 14 bases remaining between them. CDR3 length: 16 residues. The germline CDR1 and CDR2 sequences are LGHNA and YSLEER. Written as DNA, the CDR3 is TGCGCCAGCAGCCAAGACCCGCTAGCAGATAACAATGAGCAGTTCTTC. This gives the protein CASSQDPLADNNEQFF.

In its sample, this clonotype was seen a few times. This chain joins TRBV5-1 and TRBJ2-5, with a tentative D call TRBD1 (5 bases). Germline loops: CDR1 SGHRS, CDR2 YFSETQ. The CDR3 sequence is 14 residues long. Trimming shortened V by 0 bases and J by 5 bases, and 11 bases separated the two germline ends. The CDR3 DNA follows: TGCGCCAGCAGCTTGGTAGGGGCCGAGGAGACCCAGTACTTC. Its protein product is CASSLVGAEETQYF.

In its sample, this clonotype was seen a few times. CDR3 DNA sequence: TGTGCCAGCATCCAATTTTCAGGGGGGGACACAGATACGCAGTATTTT. Translating it yields CASIQFSGGDTDTQYF. The chain links TRBV28 to TRBJ2-3, with D possibly being TRBD1 or TRBD2 (7 bases each). V was shortened by 7 bases and J by 2 bases, with 19 bases between the two germline ends. CDR1 MDHEN and CDR2 SYDVKM come from the germline V gene. This CDR3 spans 16 amino acids. The full variable domain, completed using reference TRBV28 and TRBJ2-3, is DVKVTQSSRYLVKRTGEKVFLECVQDMDHENMFWYRQDPGLGLRLIYFSYDVKMKEKGDIPEGYSVSREKKERFSLILESASTNQTSMYLCASIQFSGGDTDTQYFGPGTRLTVL.

The CDR3 loop is CASSLAYRGTGELFF. As DNA, the CDR3 is TGTGCCAGCAGTTTAGCGTATCGGGGGACCGGGGAGCTGTTTTTT. The genes are TRBV27 and TRBJ2-2; TRBD2 is a possible D gene (6 bases). Per the germline V gene, CDR1 is MNHEY and CDR2 is SMNVEV (reference sequence). Deletions cut 2 bases from V and 5 bases from J, with 12 bases between. This CDR3 has 15 residues.

In this sample, this clonotype turned up a few times. The chain uses TRBV5-1 and TRBJ1-1; maybe TRBD1 (6 bases). Trimming took 4 bases from V and 6 from J, leaving 16 bases between them. The CDR3 runs 14 residues. The germline gives CDR1 SGHRS, CDR2 YFSETQ. The CDR3 protein is CASSTRRGESEAFF. Written as DNA, the CDR3 is TGCGCCAGCAGCACACGCAGGGGAGAGTCTGAAGCTTTCTTT. Combining the CDR3 with reference TRBV5-1 and TRBJ1-1 gives the whole variable domain KAGVTQTPRYLIKTRGQQVTLSCSPISGHRSVSWYQQTPGQGLQFLFEYFSETQRNKGNFPGRFSGRQFSNSRSEMNVSTLELGDSALYLCASSTRRGESEAFFGQGTRLTVV.

Of note for this clonotype: One base away lies a much larger clone, so this may be a sequencing read error. The chain combines TRBV12-3 or TRBV12-4 with TRBJ1-5; D is undetermined. The CDR3 has 13 residues. With 7 bases removed from V and 7 bases from J, the gap between germline ends came to 14 bases. CDR3 in DNA: TGTGCCAGCACCTACCGAATCGGCCAGCCCCAGCATTTT. It encodes CASTYRIGQPQHF.

This clonotype has a count of ten or more. The chain combines TRBV29-1 with TRBJ2-7, with 9 bases lining up with TRBD2. The CDR3 runs to 13 residues. V shed 5 bases and J 1 base; nucleotides not matched to a gene: 3. Germline V gives CDR1 SQVTM, CDR2 ANQGSEA. CDR3 sequence reads: CSVRLAASYEQYF. DNA for the CDR3: TGCAGCGTTCGACTAGCGGCTTCCTACGAGCAGTACTTC.

This clonotype showed up many times. V is TRBV5-1 and J is TRBJ2-1; the D is unclear. Germline V lookup: CDR1 SGHRS, CDR2 YFSETQ. This CDR3 is 15 amino acids long. V was clipped by 5 bases and J by 0 bases, with 12 bases between them. The CDR3 reads CASRIQPSSYNEQFF. Written as DNA, the CDR3 is TGCGCCAGCAGAATACAGCCGAGCTCCTACAATGAGCAGTTCTTC.

This clonotype was observed many times. The chain couples TRBV5-1 to TRBJ2-1; D possibly corresponds to TRBD2 (5 bases). The CDR3 spans 15 residues. Per the germline V gene, CDR1 is SGHRS and CDR2 is YFSETQ. V lost 3 bases and J 1 base, leaving 11 bases between the germline ends. CDR3 amino acids: CASSSEVGSYNEQFF. CDR3 nucleotides: TGCGCCAGCAGCTCGGAGGTGGGTTCCTACAATGAGCAGTTCTTC.

The genes are TRBV4-2 and TRBJ1-3; D is ambiguous. This CDR3 region has 15 residues. Looked up from germline, CDR1 is LGHNA and CDR2 is YNFKEQ. V lost 0 bases and J 0 bases, leaving 6 bases between the germline ends. The CDR3 region has the DNA TGTGCCAGCAGCCAAGACCCGGTCTCTGGAAACACCATATATTTT. Its translation is CASSQDPVSGNTIYF.

This clonotype has only a few counts. V is TRBV18 and J is TRBJ1-2; D is undetermined. The V gene lost 2 bases and the J gene lost 4 bases, with 8 bases spanning the gap. Germline CDR1 KGHSH, CDR2 LQKENI. The CDR3 totals 13 residues. CDR3 nucleotide sequence: TGTGCCAGCTCACCAGAGGATCGCTATGGCTACACCTTC. Translated, it gives CASSPEDRYGYTF.

This clonotype was detected a few times. V gene TRBV20-1 combines with J gene TRBJ1-2; D uncertain. The CDR3 covers 15 residues. Germline loops: CDR1 DFQATT, CDR2 SNEGSKA (reference sequence). Deletions cut 3 bases from V and 8 bases from J, with 22 bases between. Here the CDR3 reads CSASSMQAVARGYTF. The CDR3 bases are TGCAGTGCTAGTTCAATGCAGGCCGTCGCTAGGGGCTACACCTTC.